This TCR beta chain was observed in a study of regulatory T cells in long-lasting Graves disease. Points from the study as a whole: Whereas 966 public clonotypes were shared by new patients, persistent patients shared more, at some 2,900. A limited number of samples was an acknowledged limitation. Persistent disease was associated with favored TRBV28 usage and with favored use of TRBJ1-2 and TRBJ2-5.

The sample's time point: persistent/refractory GD, antithyroid drugs over 5 years with positive TRAb. Preparation of the TCR library used RNA extracted from PBMCs. The CDR3 totals 18 residues. Germline values: CDR1 SEHNR, CDR2 FQNEAQ (reference sequence). V was pared by 5 bases and J by 5 bases, with 27 bases between. As regards this clonotype: Its matching antigen is unknown.

According to the study, TCR beta libraries were built with iRepertoire HTBI primers and CDR3-region Arm-PCR. Source study methods: Throughout the samples, researchers identified about 56 TRBV and approximately 13 TRBJ segments. Each CDR3 protein is one row after TCRdb ran MiXCR on the multiplex PCR reads. The V and J calls reflect TCRdb's pipeline rather than the authors' work. The data show 500,000 to 700,000 distinct CDR3 sequences, about 32% seen once. This sequence joins TRBV7-9 and TRBJ1-1, with D possibly being TRBD1 (6 bases). This clonotype originated in a female donor with Graves disease. Sequencing was performed on peripheral blood mononuclear cells (PBMCs), taken when the disease was refractory, from a patient treated with antithyroid drugs. The CDR3 coding sequence is TGTGCCAGCAGCAGCACAGGGATCAACGCGTTTTTGTCGACTGAAGCTTTCTTT. Amino acids: CASSSTGINAFLSTEAFF.